The 25 T cell receptor beta chains below were found in one sample sequenced in a study of cytomegalovirus exposure and HLA in healthy donors. PCR involved 60 Vbeta and 13 Jbeta primers. Sequenced by immunoSEQ multiplex PCR; TCRdb stores in-frame clones only, minus some. The sample has over 100,000 clones, over 65% seen once; the top ten hold approximately 3.5%. Input material: PBMCs. These receptors originate from a woman aged 25 to 39 in good health and CMV-seropositive.

The chain carries TRBV7-6 and TRBJ2-2; a weak D match, TRBD1 (5 bases). Germline V lookup: CDR1 SGHVS, CDR2 FNYEAQ. CDR3 size: 15 residues. V lost 1 base, J lost 0 bases, and 6 bases lay in between. CDR3 region: CASSLDRPNTGELFF. The CDR3 DNA reads as TGTGCCAGCAGCTTAGACAGGCCGAACACCGGGGAGCTGTTTTTT.

A word on this clone: Other DNA sequences in this specimen translate into the identical CDR3. The chain recombines TRBV4-3 with TRBJ1-4; tentatively, D is TRBD1 (5 bases). The CDR3 is 17 amino acids. Germline-derived CDR1 and CDR2 are LGHNA and YSLEER. V lost 0 bases and J 1 base, leaving 12 bases between the germline ends. The CDR3 DNA sequence: TGCGCCAGCAGCCAAGATGGGCGCAGGGTAACTAATGAAAAACTGTTTTTT. Translated, it gives CASSQDGRRVTNEKLFF.

The chain joins TRBV5-1 to TRBJ1-5, with no clear D. The CDR3 loop spans 14 amino acids. V lost 5 bases and J lost 1, with 10 bases in between. The germline V gene encodes CDR1 SGHRS and CDR2 YFSETQ. The CDR3 sequence: CASRLDISNQPQHF. The CDR3 DNA is TGCGCCAGCAGATTAGACATAAGCAATCAGCCCCAGCATTTT.

This chain joins TRBV5-1 and TRBJ1-2; D is undetermined. The CDR3 length is 14 residues. Trimming took 0 bases from V and 0 from J, leaving 6 bases between them. Germline V gene sequence: CDR1 SGHRS, CDR2 YFSETQ. The CDR3, as DNA: TGCGCCAGCAGCTTGGGGGCAGCTAACTATGGCTACACCTTC. It codes for CASSLGAANYGYTF.

The rearrangement joins TRBV5-4 to TRBJ1-2; TRBD1 agrees at 7 bases. CDR3 length: 14 residues. V dropped 0 bases and J dropped 5; count of bases not matched to a gene: 4. The V gene's germline CDR1 is SGHNT and CDR2 YYREEE (reference sequence). The CDR3 region has the DNA TGTGCCAGCAGCTTGGAGGGGGCAGCGTATGGCTACACCTTC. Protein product: CASSLEGAAYGYTF.

The V and J genes are TRBV7-9 and TRBJ1-5, with 10 bases that match TRBD1. This CDR3 is 14 amino acids long. Germline CDR1 and CDR2: SEHNR and FQNEAQ (reference sequence). V shed 5 bases and J 15 bases; nucleotides not matched to a gene: 13. CDR3 sequence reads: CASSPEDRGRFRHF. In DNA form, the CDR3 reads TGTGCCAGCAGCCCTGAGGACAGGGGGAGATTTAGGCATTTT.

This chain joins TRBV19 and TRBJ1-5; D might be TRBD1 (5 bases). V was trimmed by 5 bases and J by 6 bases, leaving 11 bases between them. CDR1 is LNHDA, CDR2 SQIVND, per germline (reference sequence). This CDR3 region has 13 residues. The CDR3 DNA follows: TGTGCCAGTAGTTCCAGGGTTTTTCAGCCCCAGCATTTT. This sequence encodes CASSSRVFQPQHF.

The V call is TRBV4-3, the J call TRBJ1-5, with 7 bases identical to TRBD1. Per germline, CDR1 LGHNA and CDR2 YSLEER. The CDR3 has 15 residues. Trimming at V came to 5 bases and at J to 3 bases, leaving 7 bases not matched to a gene. In DNA form, the CDR3 reads TGCGCCAGCAGCATGGACAGGACGAACAATCAGCCCCAGCATTTT. It yields the protein CASSMDRTNNQPQHF.

The chain is built from TRBV6-5 and TRBJ2-1; D is unresolved. There are 15 residues in the CDR3. Germline CDR1 is MNHEY and CDR2 is SVGAGI. Trimming stripped 4 bases from V and 8 bases from J, with 18 bases between. The CDR3 sequence: CASSLTTPKIHEQFF. The CDR3 bases are TGTGCCAGCAGTTTAACGACACCCAAGATCCATGAGCAGTTCTTC.

This clone was recorded a few times. The chain has TRBV5-1 and TRBJ1-2, with TRBD1 identical over 8 bases. This CDR3 has 13 residues. V was pared by 3 bases and J by 4 bases, with 2 bases of the junction left unmatched. Germline-derived CDR1 and CDR2 are SGHRS and YFSETQ. CDR3 loop: CASSWGQAYGYTF. The CDR3, as DNA: TGCGCCAGCAGCTGGGGACAGGCCTATGGCTACACCTTC.

This clone was seen more than once but under ten times. The V and J genes are TRBV19 and TRBJ1-3; no clear D gene. V shed 7 bases and J shed 0 bases, with 10 bases lying between them. The CDR3 runs 14 residues. Germline lookup yields CDR1 LNHDA and CDR2 SQIVND (reference sequence). CDR3 nucleotide sequence: TGTGCCAGTACGAAGGGAGGCTCTGGAAACACCATATATTTT. Its protein is CASTKGGSGNTIYF. Full variable domain (outside the CDR3, taken from reference TRBV19 and TRBJ1-3): DGGITQSPKYLFRKEGQNVTLSCEQNLNHDAMYWYRQDPGQGLRLIYYSQIVNDFQKGDIAEGYSVSREKKESFPLTVTSAQKNPTAFYLCASTKGGSGNTIYFGEGSWLTVV.

Concerning this clone: The junction and the germline gene differ at one end; a read error may be behind it. The gene calls are TRBV6-5 and TRBJ2-3, with a weak D call TRBD1 (5 bases). There are 13 residues in the CDR3. CDR1 is MNHEY and CDR2 is SVGAGI in the germline V gene. The CDR3: CASSVQGTDMQYF. The DNA for the CDR3 is TGTGCCAGCTCGGTCCAGGGCACAGATATGCAGTATTTT.

Note on this clone: Compared with germline, one end of the junction differs, possibly owing to a read error. Distinct nucleotide sequences in the sample also encode this CDR3. This chain links TRBV6-1 with TRBJ2-2; tentative D call: TRBD1 (5 bases). The germline V gene encodes CDR1 MNHNS and CDR2 SASEGT. The CDR3 sequence is 16 residues long. DNA of the CDR3: TGTGCCAGCAGTGAAGTCTGGGCAGGGAACACTGGGGAGCTGTTTTTT. It translates to CASSEVWAGNTGELFF.

This clone was observed a handful of times. The chain uses TRBV11-2 and TRBJ2-1, with TRBD2 matching over 11 bases. The CDR3 consists of 18 residues. The V segment lost 0 bases and the J segment 9 bases; nucleotides outside the gene matches: 13. Germline assignment: CDR1 SGHAT and CDR2 FQNNGV. CDR3 sequence (DNA): TGTGCCAGCAGCTTAGATCGCAATAGCGGGGGGGCCAGGGGTGAGCAGTTCTTC. Encoded protein: CASSLDRNSGGARGEQFF.

The chain has TRBV29-1 and TRBJ2-7; no clear D. The V end was cut by 6 bases, the J end by 3 bases, with 9 bases between. This CDR3 has 11 amino acids. CDR1 SQVTM and CDR2 ANQGSEA come from the germline V gene. The CDR3 protein is CSVRSGYEQYF. The CDR3 bases are TGCAGCGTACGTTCGGGCTACGAGCAGTACTTC.

The chain is built from TRBV2 and TRBJ1-5; TRBD1 might be the D (5 bases). CDR1 is SNHLY, CDR2 FYNNEI, per germline. This CDR3 is 15 amino acids long. V shed 4 bases and J shed 7 bases, with 17 bases lying between them. The CDR3 loop is CASSVSGGEAQPQHF. The CDR3 DNA is TGTGCCAGCAGTGTTTCGGGGGGGGAAGCCCAGCCCCAGCATTTT.

A few counts support this clone. The chain is built from TRBV5-1 and TRBJ2-5, with D perhaps TRBD1 (5 bases). The germline V gene has CDR1 SGHRS and CDR2 YFSETQ. The germline V and J ends were trimmed by 0 bases and 3 bases, with 9 bases remaining between them. This CDR3 spans 14 amino acids. This CDR3 reads CASSLGQSKETQYF. The CDR3 region has the DNA TGCGCCAGCAGCTTGGGACAGAGCAAAGAGACCCAGTACTTC.

The chain joins TRBV5-4 to TRBJ1-2; tentatively, D is TRBD1 (6 bases). The V gene lost 4 bases and the J gene lost 0 bases, with 19 bases spanning the gap. The CDR3 length is 17 residues. Germline loops: CDR1 SGHNT, CDR2 YYREEE (reference sequence). CDR3: CASSALKGDTSNYGYTF. The CDR3 DNA sequence: TGTGCCAGCAGCGCCCTAAAGGGGGACACCTCTAACTATGGCTACACCTTC.

V and J are TRBV2 and TRBJ2-5, with D possibly matching TRBD1 (6 bases). Germline V gives CDR1 SNHLY, CDR2 FYNNEI. V was trimmed by 6 bases and J by 2 bases, leaving 19 bases between them. The CDR3 totals 16 residues. The CDR3 bases are TGTGCCAGCAGGCAGAGAAGGGGGTCTGGGCAAGAGACCCAGTACTTC. Encoded protein: CASRQRRGSGQETQYF.

J is TRBJ2-1 and V is TRBV11-2, with 7 bases lining up with TRBD1. Trimming cost V 5 bases and J 6 bases; bases outside gene matches: 10. Germline loops: CDR1 SGHAT, CDR2 FQNNGV. The CDR3 consists of 15 residues. CDR3 amino acids: CASSAAGTVGNEQFF. The CDR3 DNA reads TGTGCCAGCAGCGCCGCCGGGACAGTTGGCAATGAGCAGTTCTTC.

This clone showed up just a few times. This sequence joins TRBV28 and TRBJ2-1, with 11 bases lining up with TRBD2. The CDR3 loop spans 16 amino acids. Per germline, CDR1 MDHEN and CDR2 SYDVKM. With V trimmed by 6 bases and J by 5 bases, 9 bases remained unmatched. The CDR3 nucleotides read TGTGCCAGCAGCAGGGGGGGACTAGCGGAGAACAATGAGCAGTTCTTC. It encodes CASSRGGLAENNEQFF.

Comment on this clone: Sequence at one end of the junction differs from germline and may be a read error. The genes are TRBV5-1 and TRBJ1-2; D unclear. Germline values: CDR1 SGHRS, CDR2 YFSETQ. The CDR3 has 15 residues. The CDR3 loop is CASNLDGRGVYGYTF. CDR3 coding DNA: TGCGCCAGCAACTTGGATGGCCGGGGAGTCTATGGCTACACCTTC. The whole variable domain, filled in from reference TRBV5-1 and TRBJ1-2, reads KAGVTQTPRYLIKTRGQQVTLSCSPISGHRSVSWYQQTPGQGLQFLFEYFSETQRNKGNFPGRFSGRQFSNSRSEMNVSTLELGDSALYLCASNLDGRGVYGYTFGSGTRLTVV.

The chain carries TRBV6-1 and TRBJ2-7, with D tentatively TRBD1 (6 bases). Trimming removed 3 bases at V and 2 bases at J, with 20 bases between. This CDR3 comprises 17 residues. The germline CDR1 and CDR2 sequences are MNHNS and SASEGT. CDR3 region: CASSEGWDKTLPYEQYF. CDR3 sequence (DNA): TGTGCCAGCAGTGAGGGGTGGGACAAAACCTTGCCCTACGAGCAGTACTTC.

V usage is TRBV4-3 and J usage is TRBJ1-2, with D perhaps matching TRBD1 (5 bases). This CDR3 contains 14 residues. Trimming removed 4 bases from V and 4 bases from J, with 13 bases in between. Germline V gives CDR1 LGHNA, CDR2 YSLEER. The CDR3 sequence is CASSPQTESYGYTF. In DNA, the CDR3 is TGCGCCAGCAGCCCTCAGACAGAAAGCTATGGCTACACCTTC.

The rearrangement uses TRBV5-4 and TRBJ2-7; TRBD1 matches at 10 bases. V lost 4 bases to trimming and J lost 6 bases; unmatched junction nucleotides: 7. The germline CDR1 and CDR2 sequences are SGHNT and YYREEE (reference sequence). This CDR3 spans 14 amino acids. This CDR3 is CASSLGTGDAEQYF. The CDR3 DNA sequence: TGTGCCAGCAGCCTAGGGACAGGGGATGCCGAGCAGTACTTC. The complete variable domain, with remaining parts taken from reference TRBV5-4 and TRBJ2-7, reads ETGVTQSPTHLIKTRGQQVTLRCSSQSGHNTVSWYQQALGQGPQFIFQYYREEENGRGNFPPRFSGLQFPNYSSELNVNALELDDSALYLCASSLGTGDAEQYFGPGTRLTVT.